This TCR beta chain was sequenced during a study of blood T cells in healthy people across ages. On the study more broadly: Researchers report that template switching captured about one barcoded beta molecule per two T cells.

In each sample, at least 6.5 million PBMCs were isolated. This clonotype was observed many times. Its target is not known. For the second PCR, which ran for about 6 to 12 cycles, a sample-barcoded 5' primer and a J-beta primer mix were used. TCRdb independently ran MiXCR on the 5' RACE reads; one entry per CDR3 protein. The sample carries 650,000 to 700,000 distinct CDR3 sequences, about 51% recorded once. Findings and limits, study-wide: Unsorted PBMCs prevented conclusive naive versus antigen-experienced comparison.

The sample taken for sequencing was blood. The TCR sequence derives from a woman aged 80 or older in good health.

The CDR3 coding sequence is TGTGCCAGCAGCCCGGCCCCCCCTGCAACTAATGAAAAACTGTTTTTT. Translating it yields CASSPAPPATNEKLFF. The V and J genes are TRBV9 and TRBJ1-4; D is uncertain. Germline CDR1 SGDLS, CDR2 YYNGEE. The CDR3 contains 16 residues. The V and J ends lost 4 bases and 0 bases respectively, with 13 bases between them. Full variable domain (outside the CDR3, taken from reference TRBV9 and TRBJ1-4): DSGVTQTPKHLITATGQRVTLRCSPRSGDLSVYWYQQSLDQGLQFLIQYYNGEERAKGNILERFSAQQFPDLHSELNLSSLELGDSALYFCASSPAPPATNEKLFFGSGTQLSVL.